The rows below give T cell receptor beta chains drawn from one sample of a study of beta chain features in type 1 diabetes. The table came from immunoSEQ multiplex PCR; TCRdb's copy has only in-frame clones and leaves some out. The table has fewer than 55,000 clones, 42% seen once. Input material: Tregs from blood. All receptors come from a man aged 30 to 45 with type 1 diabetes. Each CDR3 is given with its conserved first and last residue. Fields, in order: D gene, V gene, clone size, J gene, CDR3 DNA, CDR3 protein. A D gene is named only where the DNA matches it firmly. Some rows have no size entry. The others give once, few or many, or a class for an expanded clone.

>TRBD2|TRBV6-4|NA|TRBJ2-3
TGTGCCAGCAGCCCCAGGGGGACTAGCAGAAGCACAGATACGCAGTATTTT
CASSPRGTSRSTDTQYF
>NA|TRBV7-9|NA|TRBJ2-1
TGTGCCAGCAGCTTAGGAGGAGGGGACTACAATGAGCAGTTCTTC
CASSLGGGDYNEQFF
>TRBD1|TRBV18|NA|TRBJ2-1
TGTGCCAGCTCGGAGGGACAGGGGAATGAGCAGTTCTTC
CASSEGQGNEQFF
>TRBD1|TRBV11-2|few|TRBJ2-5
TGTGCCAGCAGCCGACTGCCCCCGGGACAGGGACAAGAGACCCAGTACTTC
CASSRLPPGQGQETQYF
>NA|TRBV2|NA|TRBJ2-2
TGTGCCAGTCTCCCTGAGCACACCGGGGAGCTGTTTTTT
CASLPEHTGELFF
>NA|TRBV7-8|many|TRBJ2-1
TGTGCCAGCAGCTTAGCGGGTAGCTATGAGCAGTTCTTC
CASSLAGSYEQFF
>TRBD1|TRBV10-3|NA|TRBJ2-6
TGTGCCACCCAGGACAGGGGTCCCGGTGGGGCCAACGTCCTGACTTTC
CATQDRGPGGANVLTF
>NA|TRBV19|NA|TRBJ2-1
TGTGCCAGTAAGGAGAGACCCGGAGGGGACCAGCAGTGGAATGAGCAGTTCTTC
CASKERPGGDQQWNEQFF
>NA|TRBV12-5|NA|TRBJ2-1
TGTGCTAGTGGTAGCGGAACCTACAATGAGCAGTTCTTC
CASGSGTYNEQFF
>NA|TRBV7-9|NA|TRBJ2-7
TGTGCCAGCAGCTTAATAATCAGGCCATACGAGCAGTACTTC
CASSLIIRPYEQYF
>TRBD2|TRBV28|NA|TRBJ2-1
TGTGCCACCTCGCCGGGACTAGCGGGAGGGAGGCAGTTCTTC
CATSPGLAGGRQFF
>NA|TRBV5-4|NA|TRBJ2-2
TGTGCCAGCAGCTTGGGACTAGGGAGCGGGGAGCTGTTTTTT
CASSLGLGSGELFF
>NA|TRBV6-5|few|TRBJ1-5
TGTGCCAGCAGTCAGGGGATGGGCAATCAGCCCCAGCATTTT
CASSQGMGNQPQHF